This T cell receptor beta chain is from a study of cytomegalovirus exposure and HLA in healthy donors. The primer mix had 60 Vbeta and 13 Jbeta primers. Only in-frame clones appear in the TCRdb table, and some are missing; sequencing was by immunoSEQ multiplex PCR. Among tens of thousands of clones, approximately 80% were seen once, and the ten largest hold 6%. Turning to this clone: Its cognate antigen is unknown.

General observations from the study: Across all donors, roughly uniform sequencing depth was an assumption of the presence/absence analyses. The classifier reportedly diagnosed cytomegalovirus status with high specificity and sensitivity. A link between a missense DCLRE1C variant and TCR beta V- and J-gene trimming emerged from a later analysis.

Sample: PBMCs. The receptor was derived from a male donor in good health and CMV-seronegative.

The DNA for the CDR3 is TGCGCCAGCAGCTTGGACGTCAGGACCTACGAGCAGTACTTC. This codes for CASSLDVRTYEQYF. The chain combines TRBV5-1 with TRBJ2-7; D gene uncertain. CDR3 length: 14 amino acids. The germline gives CDR1 SGHRS, CDR2 YFSETQ. V was shortened by 0 bases and J by 2 bases, with 9 bases between the two germline ends.